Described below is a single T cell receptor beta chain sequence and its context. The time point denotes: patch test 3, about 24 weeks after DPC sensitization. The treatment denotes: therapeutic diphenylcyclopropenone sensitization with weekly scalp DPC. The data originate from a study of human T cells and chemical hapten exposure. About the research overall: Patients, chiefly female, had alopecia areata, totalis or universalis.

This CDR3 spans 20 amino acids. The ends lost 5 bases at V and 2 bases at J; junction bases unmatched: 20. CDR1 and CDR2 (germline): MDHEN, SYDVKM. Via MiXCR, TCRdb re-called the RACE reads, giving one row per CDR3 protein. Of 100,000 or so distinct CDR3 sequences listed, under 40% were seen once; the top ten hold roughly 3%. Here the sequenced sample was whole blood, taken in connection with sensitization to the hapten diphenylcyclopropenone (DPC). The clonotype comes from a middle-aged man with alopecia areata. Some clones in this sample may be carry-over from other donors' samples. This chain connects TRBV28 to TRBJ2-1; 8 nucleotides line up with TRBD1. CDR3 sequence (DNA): TGTGCCAGCAGTACCGGGACAGGCCAGGGGGCCGAACGGGCCTACAATGAGCAGTTCTTC. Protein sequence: CASSTGTGQGAERAYNEQFF.